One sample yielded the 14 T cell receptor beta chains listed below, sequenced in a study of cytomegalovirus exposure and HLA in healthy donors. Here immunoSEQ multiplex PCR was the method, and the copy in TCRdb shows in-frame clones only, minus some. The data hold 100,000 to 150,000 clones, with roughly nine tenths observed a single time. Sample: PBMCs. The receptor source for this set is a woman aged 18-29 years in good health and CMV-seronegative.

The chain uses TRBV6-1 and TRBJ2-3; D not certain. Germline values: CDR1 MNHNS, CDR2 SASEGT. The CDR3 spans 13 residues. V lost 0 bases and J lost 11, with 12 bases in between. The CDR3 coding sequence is TGTGCCAGCAGTGAAGCCGACTTGAGGCTGCAGTATTTT. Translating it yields CASSEADLRLQYF.

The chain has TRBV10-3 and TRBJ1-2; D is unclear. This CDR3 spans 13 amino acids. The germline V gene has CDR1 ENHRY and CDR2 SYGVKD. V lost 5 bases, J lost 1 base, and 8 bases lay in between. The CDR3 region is CAISNQNNYGYTF. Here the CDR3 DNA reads TGTGCCATCAGTAATCAGAATAACTATGGCTACACCTTC.

The CDR3 coding sequence is TGTGCCAGCAGCCTCCAGGGGACTGAAGCTTTCTTT. Translated, it gives CASSLQGTEAFF. The chain uses TRBV5-6 and TRBJ1-1; a possible D gene is TRBD1 (6 bases). Trimming cost V 4 bases and J 5 bases, with 9 bases left between them. CDR3 length: 12 residues. CDR1 SGHDT and CDR2 YYEEEE come from the germline V gene. Based on the CDR3 plus reference TRBV5-6 and TRBJ1-1, the full variable domain is DAGVTQSPTHLIKTRGQQVTLRCSPKSGHDTVSWYQQALGQGPQFIFQYYEEEERQRGNFPDRFSGHQFPNYSSELNVNALLLGDSALYLCASSLQGTEAFFGQGTRLTVV.

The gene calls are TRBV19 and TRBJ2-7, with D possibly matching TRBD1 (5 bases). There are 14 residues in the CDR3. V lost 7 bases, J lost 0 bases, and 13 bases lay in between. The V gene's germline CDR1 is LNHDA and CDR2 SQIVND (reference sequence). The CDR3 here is CASTSGDSSYEQYF. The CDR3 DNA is TGTGCCAGTACCTCGGGTGACAGCTCCTACGAGCAGTACTTC.

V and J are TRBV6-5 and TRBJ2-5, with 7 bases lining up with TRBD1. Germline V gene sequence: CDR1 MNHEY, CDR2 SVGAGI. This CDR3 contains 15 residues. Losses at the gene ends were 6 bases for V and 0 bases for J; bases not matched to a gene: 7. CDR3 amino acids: CASSPGTVYQETQYF. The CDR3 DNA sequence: TGTGCCAGCAGCCCCGGGACAGTGTACCAAGAGACCCAGTACTTC.

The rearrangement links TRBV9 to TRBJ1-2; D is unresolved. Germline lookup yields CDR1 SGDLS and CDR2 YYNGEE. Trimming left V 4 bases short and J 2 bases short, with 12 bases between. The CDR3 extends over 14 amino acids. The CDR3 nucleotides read TGTGCCAGCAGCCCCCGTGGAGCGAACTATGGCTACACCTTC. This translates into CASSPRGANYGYTF.

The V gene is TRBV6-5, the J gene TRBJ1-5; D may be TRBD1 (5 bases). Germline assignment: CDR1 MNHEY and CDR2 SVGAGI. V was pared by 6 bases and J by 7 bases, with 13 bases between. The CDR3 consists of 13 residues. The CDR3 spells CASRQSPGQPQHF. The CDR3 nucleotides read TGTGCCAGCAGACAAAGCCCAGGGCAGCCCCAGCATTTT.

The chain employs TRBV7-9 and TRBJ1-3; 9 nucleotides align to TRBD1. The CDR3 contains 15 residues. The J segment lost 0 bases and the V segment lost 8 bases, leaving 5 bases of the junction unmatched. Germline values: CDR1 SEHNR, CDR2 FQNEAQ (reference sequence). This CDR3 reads CASWDRASSGNTIYF. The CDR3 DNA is TGTGCCAGCTGGGACAGGGCCTCCTCTGGAAACACCATATATTTT.

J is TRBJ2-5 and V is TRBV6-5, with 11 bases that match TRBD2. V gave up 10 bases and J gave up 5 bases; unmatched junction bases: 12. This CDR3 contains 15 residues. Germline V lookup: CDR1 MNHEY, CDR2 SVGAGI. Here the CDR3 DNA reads TGTGCCACCAGAGGGACTAGCGGCCGGGGGGAGACCCAGTACTTC. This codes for CATRGTSGRGETQYF.

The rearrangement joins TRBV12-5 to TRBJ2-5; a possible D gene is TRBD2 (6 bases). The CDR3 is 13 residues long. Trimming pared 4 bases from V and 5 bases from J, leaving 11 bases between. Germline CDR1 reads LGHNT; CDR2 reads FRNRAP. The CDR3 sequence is CASGSRERETQYF. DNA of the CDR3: TGTGCTAGTGGTTCACGGGAGAGGGAGACCCAGTACTTC.

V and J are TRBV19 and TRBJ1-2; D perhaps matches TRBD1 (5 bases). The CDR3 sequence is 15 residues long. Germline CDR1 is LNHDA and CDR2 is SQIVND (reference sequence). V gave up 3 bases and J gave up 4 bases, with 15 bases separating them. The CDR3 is CASSISGARAYGYTF. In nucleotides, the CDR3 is TGTGCCAGTAGTATCTCTGGGGCGCGTGCCTATGGCTACACCTTC.

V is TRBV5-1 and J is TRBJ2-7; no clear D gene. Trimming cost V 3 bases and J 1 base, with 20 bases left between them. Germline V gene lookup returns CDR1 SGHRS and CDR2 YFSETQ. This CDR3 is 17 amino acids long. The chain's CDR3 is CASSSDPGLLKSYEQYF. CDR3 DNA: TGCGCCAGCAGCTCAGATCCGGGTCTTCTGAAATCCTACGAGCAGTACTTC. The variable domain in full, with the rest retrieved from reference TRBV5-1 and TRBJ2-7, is KAGVTQTPRYLIKTRGQQVTLSCSPISGHRSVSWYQQTPGQGLQFLFEYFSETQRNKGNFPGRFSGRQFSNSRSEMNVSTLELGDSALYLCASSSDPGLLKSYEQYFGPGTRLTVT.

The CDR3 sequence: CASSEGGGVLPYGYTF. The CDR3 DNA is TGTGCCAGCAGTGAGGGAGGGGGGGTCCTACCCTATGGCTACACCTTC. V and J are TRBV6-1 and TRBJ1-2; perhaps TRBD1 as D (6 bases). From germline, CDR1 is MNHNS and CDR2 SASEGT. V lost 3 bases, J lost 4 bases, and 18 bases lay in between. The CDR3 has 16 amino acids.

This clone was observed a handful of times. The CDR3 DNA is TGTGCCAGTCGTGATTGGGGGCCGGCAAGTTCACCCCTCCACTTT. As protein: CASRDWGPASSPLHF. This chain connects TRBV27 to TRBJ1-6; D might be TRBD1 (6 bases). V dropped 9 bases and J dropped 9 bases, with 21 bases sitting between them. The germline CDR1 and CDR2 sequences are MNHEY and SMNVEV (reference sequence). This CDR3 spans 15 amino acids.